The sequence of this T cell receptor beta chain was determined in a study of T cell responses to AZD1222 COVID-19 vaccine. Notes on the study in general: Seropositivity was recorded at baseline in only a handful of AZD1222 recipients. When two AZD1222 doses had been given, Spike-specific TCR breadth and depth rose. Dominant CD4 TCR responses targeted spike regions 160-218 and 743-854.

This clone has a single count. Its antigen is unidentified. Data came from immunoSEQ multiplex PCR; TCRdb stores just in-frame clones and leaves some out. The table lists about 150,000 clones, under 95% of them singletons. CDR3 length equals 17 residues. V lost 3 bases and J lost 2; bases outside the gene matches: 9. The germline CDR1 and CDR2 sequences are SGDLS and YYNGEE. The clonotype comes from an adult who received the AZD1222 COVID-19 vaccine. This sequence joins TRBV9 and TRBJ2-1; 9 positions agree with TRBD2. The material was peripheral blood, obtained 28 days after the second AZD1222 dose. This chain's CDR3 is CASSAGASGKPYNEQFF. In DNA, the CDR3 is TGTGCCAGCAGCGCCGGCGCTAGCGGGAAACCCTACAATGAGCAGTTCTTC.